The entry below gives a single T cell receptor beta chain sequence along with its context. This specimen comes from a study of shared clonotypes between healthy human individuals. Profiled with immunoSEQ multiplex PCR; TCRdb holds only in-frame clones, not every one. The sample carries about 1.1 million clones, about 72% recorded once. Into CD45RA+ naive and CD45RA-negative memory subsets, the CD4+ cells were split. The CDR3 sequence is 16 residues long. The sample comprised memory CD4+ T cells from PBMCs. Subset meaning: CD45RA-negative fraction. The receptor's source is a man between 18 and 29 years old in good health. Some clones in this sample may be carry-over from other donors' samples. The chain combines TRBV21-1 with TRBJ1-1. TRBV21-1 is termed a pseudogene. This CDR3 is CASSKKGSRANTEAFF. The DNA of the CDR3 is TGTGCCAGCAGCAAAAAAGGGAGTCGGGCGAACACTGAAGCTTTCTTT.